Included here is one TCR beta chain sequence, with context. The sample belongs to a study of blood T cell repertoires in COVID-19. Study-wide background: COVID-19 samples from acute and convalescent phases originated in the United States, Italy and Spain.

Clones were sequenced by immunoSEQ multiplex PCR, and TCRdb holds only the in-frame ones, with some missing. Of roughly 120,000 clones listed, roughly nine tenths are singletons. This receptor was taken from a man in his sixties or seventies who had recovered from COVID-19. The specimen was peripheral blood.

The CDR3 protein is CASSFTTGEDGYTF. As DNA, the CDR3 is TGTGCCAGCAGTTTCACGACAGGGGAGGATGGCTACACCTTC. This rearrangement joins TRBV27 to TRBJ1-2, with 8 bases matching TRBD1. J was trimmed by 6 bases and V by 3 bases; bases with no gene match: 6. The germline V gene encodes CDR1 MNHEY and CDR2 SMNVEV (reference sequence). CDR3 size: 14 residues.